Listed below are T cell receptor beta chains from one sample, sequenced in a study of CD8+CD57+ T cells in acquired aplastic anemia. TCRdb re-analysed the reads in MiXCR, keeping a single row per CDR3 protein. The sample consists of around 170,000 distinct CDR3 sequences, 55% to 75% of them appearing once. Sequencing input: sorted CD4+, CD8+, or CD8+CD57+ T cells (not recorded which) from PBMCs. The receptors originated from a human donor in good health. Both conserved end residues are part of each CDR3. The order of the fields is D gene, V gene, clone size, CDR3 length, CDR3 protein. A D gene is named only where the DNA matches it firmly. Only part of the rows carry a size: once, few, many, or a class if the clone is expanded.

d_gene: TRBD2; v_gene: TRBV10-2; abundance: .; len: 15; CDR3aa: CASSESVWTSGVQFF
d_gene: .; v_gene: TRBV15; abundance: .; len: 16; CDR3aa: CATSRAQGRANEKLFF
d_gene: TRBD1; v_gene: TRBV4-3; abundance: many; len: 15; CDR3aa: CASSETGIDQETQYF
d_gene: .; v_gene: TRBV5-1; abundance: .; len: 16; CDR3aa: CASSLTDGLSNSPLHF
d_gene: TRBD1; v_gene: TRBV10-3; abundance: .; len: 15; CDR3aa: CAISDSQGEIDTQYF
d_gene: TRBD1; v_gene: TRBV7-9; abundance: .; len: 16; CDR3aa: CASSLRTGGRNTEAFF
d_gene: TRBD1; v_gene: TRBV7-2; abundance: .; len: 15; CDR3aa: CASSAEGAINYGYTF
d_gene: .; v_gene: TRBV7-2; abundance: .; len: 13; CDR3aa: CASSLAQRQPQHF
d_gene: .; v_gene: TRBV24-1; abundance: many; len: 15; CDR3aa: CATSERAVGYNEQFF
d_gene: .; v_gene: TRBV24-1; abundance: few; len: 12; CDR3aa: CATSPGSYEQYF
d_gene: TRBD2; v_gene: TRBV5-4; abundance: .; len: 15; CDR3aa: CASSLVRREGNEQFF
d_gene: TRBD2; v_gene: TRBV24-1; abundance: many; len: 15; CDR3aa: CATSEGLADTDEQFF
d_gene: .; v_gene: TRBV7-9; abundance: once; len: 16; CDR3aa: CASSTTRRALNTEAFF
d_gene: TRBD1; v_gene: TRBV19; abundance: .; len: 17; CDR3aa: CASSNYGTGQGNSPLHF
d_gene: .; v_gene: TRBV9; abundance: many; len: 12; CDR3aa: CASSVELGPLHF
d_gene: .; v_gene: TRBV7-9; abundance: once; len: 14; CDR3aa: CASRGLGGFTEAFF
d_gene: TRBD1; v_gene: TRBV20-1; abundance: .; len: 13; CDR3aa: CSVKTGGLYEQYF
d_gene: .; v_gene: TRBV10-1; abundance: many; len: 11; CDR3aa: CASRGGSRCTF
d_gene: TRBD2; v_gene: TRBV20-1; abundance: .; len: 13; CDR3aa: CSASAGDKDEQYF
d_gene: .; v_gene: TRBV19; abundance: .; len: 16; CDR3aa: CASARQVGGLHQPQHF
d_gene: .; v_gene: TRBV2; abundance: .; len: 14; CDR3aa: CASSGLYQEYEQYF
d_gene: TRBD2; v_gene: TRBV7-9; abundance: many; len: 16; CDR3aa: CASSPLAGGPTDTQYF
d_gene: TRBD1; v_gene: TRBV2; abundance: .; len: 13; CDR3aa: CATGTGGSGEQFF
d_gene: TRBD1; v_gene: TRBV9; abundance: .; len: 16; CDR3aa: CASSVAAQGQANGYTF
d_gene: TRBD1; v_gene: TRBV10-3; abundance: once; len: 14; CDR3aa: CAIRTTGGNYEQYF
d_gene: .; v_gene: TRBV10-3; abundance: few; len: 15; CDR3aa: CAISARLVDTGELFF
d_gene: .; v_gene: TRBV29-1; abundance: many; len: 14; CDR3aa: CSTERPGEGYGYTF
d_gene: .; v_gene: TRBV6-5; abundance: many; len: 16; CDR3aa: CASSYASSRGQYEQYF
d_gene: TRBD1; v_gene: TRBV6-6; abundance: .; len: 16; CDR3aa: CASSLSGTGGTYEQYF
d_gene: .; v_gene: TRBV7-6; abundance: .; len: 16; CDR3aa: CASSLSPGRAGEKLFF
d_gene: TRBD1; v_gene: TRBV12-3/TRBV12-4; abundance: .; len: 13; CDR3aa: CASTLGGGQPQHF
d_gene: .; v_gene: TRBV5-1; abundance: few; len: 10; CDR3aa: CASSLTGTTF
d_gene: TRBD2; v_gene: TRBV7-6; abundance: .; len: 17; CDR3aa: CASSLMSGTANTGELFF
d_gene: .; v_gene: TRBV7-2; abundance: .; len: 17; CDR3aa: CASSLVPRTRDKNTQYF
d_gene: .; v_gene: TRBV7-9; abundance: .; len: 12; CDR3aa: CASSAPMEPLHF
d_gene: TRBD1; v_gene: TRBV11-2; abundance: .; len: 14; CDR3aa: CASSSRTGLTEAFF
d_gene: .; v_gene: TRBV15; abundance: .; len: 16; CDR3aa: CATSRDSRAGGYEQYF
d_gene: .; v_gene: TRBV24-1; abundance: .; len: 15; CDR3aa: CATSRSANMNTEAFF
d_gene: TRBD1; v_gene: TRBV20-1; abundance: .; len: 14; CDR3aa: CSASGGGANYGYTF
d_gene: .; v_gene: TRBV10-1; abundance: .; len: 13; CDR3aa: CASSMDSNQPQHF